This T cell receptor (beta chain) was documented in a study of blood T cell repertoires in COVID-19. Study summary: The samples span acute and convalescent COVID-19 from the United States, Italy and Spain.

Germline V CDR1 and CDR2: LNHDA, SQIVND (reference sequence). V gave up 1 base and J gave up 0 bases, with 9 bases separating them. There are 15 residues in the CDR3. A note on this clone: Other DNA variants within this sample encode the same CDR3.

The table came from immunoSEQ multiplex PCR; TCRdb's copy has only in-frame clones and leaves some out. The table lists 250,000 or so clones, around nine tenths of them singletons, with over 8% in the top ten. This clonotype was sampled from a man aged 40-55 years with active or convalescent COVID-19. This sequence joins TRBV19 and TRBJ1-1; D remains ambiguous. Input material: peripheral blood. CDR3 region: CASSIAGGLNTEAFF. The CDR3 DNA follows: TGTGCCAGTAGTATAGCTGGAGGGTTGAACACTGAAGCTTTCTTT.